The subject of this entry is one T cell receptor beta chain. The sample originates from a study of T cell changes during pregnancy in multiple sclerosis. Clones were read by immunoSEQ multiplex PCR, and TCRdb kept only the in-frame ones, dropping some. This sample yields tens of thousands of clones, of which approximately 90% are seen a single time; about 0.68% belongs to the top ten. The sample was CD4+ T cells from peripheral blood mononuclear cells, taken in the first trimester of pregnancy. This sequence originates from a female donor in good health, enrolled as a control in a pregnancy study.

The CDR3 loop reads CASSFSGSKETQYF. As DNA, the CDR3 is TGTGCCAGCAGTTTTAGCGGGAGTAAAGAGACCCAGTACTTC. This chain joins TRBV28 and TRBJ2-5; TRBD2 matches at 9 bases. Germline values: CDR1 MDHEN, CDR2 SYDVKM. The junction had 2 bases not matched to a gene; V was cut back by 3 bases and J by 3 bases. This CDR3 spans 14 amino acids.